This T cell receptor (beta chain) appears in the sequencing data of a study of molecular identifiers for immune sequencing clone quantification. This clonotype occurred once. As yet, its antigen is unknown. Just one base apart from a much larger clone, this may be a read error. Given the absence of the conserved phenylalanine or tryptophan at the CDR3 end, a read error is likely. Study findings and constraints: Over 97% of effector molecules, but under 1% in naive cells, were held by clones with more than 20 RNA copies.

Losses at the gene ends were 10 bases for V and 4 bases for J; bases not matched to a gene: 10. The CDR3 consists of 14 residues. CDR1 and CDR2 from the germline V gene are MNHEY and SMNVEV (reference sequence). TCRdb reprocessed the PCR reads via MiXCR and lists one record per CDR3 protein. The top ten hold 0.75% to 0.9% of the sample, which has 79,000 or so distinct CDR3 sequences, about 23% seen once. A CD8+CD4-CCR7+CD45RA+ phenotype served as the sorting definition for naive CD8 T cells. The sequenced sample was naive CD8+ T cells from blood, with Jurkat cell RNA spiked in. Subset in this sample: FACS-sorted CD8+CD4-CCR7+CD45RA+ naive T cells. This chain uses TRBV27 with TRBJ1-5; TRBD1 aligns across 7 bases. The sequence derives from a human donor in good health. Some libraries in this study had Jurkat cell RNA spiked in. The CDR3 bases are TGTGCCACTTCCAACAGGGGAGGGAATCAGCCCCAGCATATT. Translated, it gives CATSNRGGNQPQHI.